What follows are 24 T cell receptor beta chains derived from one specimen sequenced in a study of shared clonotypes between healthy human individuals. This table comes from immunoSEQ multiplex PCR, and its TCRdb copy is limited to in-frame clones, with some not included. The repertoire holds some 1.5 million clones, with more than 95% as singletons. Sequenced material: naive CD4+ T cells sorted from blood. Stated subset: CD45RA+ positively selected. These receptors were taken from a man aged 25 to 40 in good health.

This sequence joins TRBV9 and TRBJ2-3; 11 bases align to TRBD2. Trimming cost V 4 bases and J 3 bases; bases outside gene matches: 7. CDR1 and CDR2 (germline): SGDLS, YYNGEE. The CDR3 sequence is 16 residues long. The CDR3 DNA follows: TGTGCCAGCAGCCACACTAGCGGGGGTAGGACAGATACGCAGTATTTT. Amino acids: CASSHTSGGRTDTQYF.

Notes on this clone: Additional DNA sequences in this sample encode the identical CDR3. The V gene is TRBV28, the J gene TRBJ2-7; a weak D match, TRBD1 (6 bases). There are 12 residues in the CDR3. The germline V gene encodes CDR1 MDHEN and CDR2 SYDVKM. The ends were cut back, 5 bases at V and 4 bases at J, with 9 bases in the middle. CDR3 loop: CASSGRGYEQYF. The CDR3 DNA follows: TGTGCCAGCAGTGGCAGGGGTTACGAGCAGTACTTC.

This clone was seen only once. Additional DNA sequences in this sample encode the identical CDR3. CDR3 nucleotide sequence: TGTGCCATCAGTGGGACTAGCGGTAGCACAGATACGCAGTATTTT. It encodes CAISGTSGSTDTQYF. The chain combines TRBV10-3 with TRBJ2-3; 10 bases line up with TRBD2. CDR1 and CDR2 from the germline V gene are ENHRY and SYGVKD. This CDR3 has 15 residues. V lost 4 bases and J lost 0; bases outside the gene matches: 1.

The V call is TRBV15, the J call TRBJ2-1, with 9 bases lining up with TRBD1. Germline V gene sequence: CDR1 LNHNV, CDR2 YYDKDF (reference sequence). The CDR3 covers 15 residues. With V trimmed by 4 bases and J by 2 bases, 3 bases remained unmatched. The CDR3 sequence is CATSTGTGPYNEQFF. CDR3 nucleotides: TGTGCCACCAGCACCGGGACAGGGCCCTACAATGAGCAGTTCTTC.

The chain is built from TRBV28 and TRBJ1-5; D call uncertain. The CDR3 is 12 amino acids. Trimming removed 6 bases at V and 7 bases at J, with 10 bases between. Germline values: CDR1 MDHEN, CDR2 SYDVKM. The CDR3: CASRQLGQPQHF. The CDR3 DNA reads TGTGCCAGCAGACAATTAGGGCAGCCCCAGCATTTT.

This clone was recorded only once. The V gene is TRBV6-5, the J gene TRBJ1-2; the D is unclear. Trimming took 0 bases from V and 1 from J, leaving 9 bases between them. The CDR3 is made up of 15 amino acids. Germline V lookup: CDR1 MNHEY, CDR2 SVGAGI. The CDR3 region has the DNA TGTGCCAGCAGTTACTCCGATCGGGGTAACTATGGCTACACCTTC. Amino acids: CASSYSDRGNYGYTF.

In DNA, the CDR3 is TGCGCCAGCAGCCAAGAATCCAAGCCGGGGGATAAGAACGAGCAGTACTTC. Its translation is CASSQESKPGDKNEQYF. The chain links TRBV4-3 to TRBJ2-7; D is perhaps TRBD2 (6 bases). The CDR3 consists of 17 residues. V lost 0 bases and J 5 bases, leaving 20 bases between the germline ends. Germline CDR1 LGHNA, CDR2 YSLEER.

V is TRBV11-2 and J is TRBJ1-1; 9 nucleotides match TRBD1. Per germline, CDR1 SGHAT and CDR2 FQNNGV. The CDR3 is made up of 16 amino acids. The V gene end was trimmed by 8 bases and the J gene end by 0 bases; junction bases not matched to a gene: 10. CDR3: CASGGQGQFLNTEAFF. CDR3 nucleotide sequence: TGTGCCAGCGGGGGACAGGGTCAGTTTTTGAACACTGAAGCTTTCTTT.

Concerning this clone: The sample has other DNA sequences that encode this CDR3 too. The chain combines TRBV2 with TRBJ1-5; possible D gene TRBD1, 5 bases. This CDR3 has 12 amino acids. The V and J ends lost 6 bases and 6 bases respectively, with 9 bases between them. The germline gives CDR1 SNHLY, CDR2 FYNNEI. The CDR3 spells CASSVRVQPQHF. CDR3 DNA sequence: TGTGCCAGCAGCGTCAGGGTTCAGCCCCAGCATTTT.

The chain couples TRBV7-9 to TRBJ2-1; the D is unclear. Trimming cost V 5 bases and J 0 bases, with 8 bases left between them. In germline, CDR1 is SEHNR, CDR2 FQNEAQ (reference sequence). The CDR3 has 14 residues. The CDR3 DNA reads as TGTGCCAGCAGCCCCATGAGCTCCTACAATGAGCAGTTCTTC. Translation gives CASSPMSSYNEQFF.

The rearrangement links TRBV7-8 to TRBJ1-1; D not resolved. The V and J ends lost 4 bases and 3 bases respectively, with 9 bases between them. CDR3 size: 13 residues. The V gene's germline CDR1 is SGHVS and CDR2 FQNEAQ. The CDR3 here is CASSSSGYTEAFF. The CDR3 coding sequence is TGTGCCAGCAGCTCCTCCGGGTACACTGAAGCTTTCTTT. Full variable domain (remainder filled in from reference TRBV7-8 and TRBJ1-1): GAGVSQSPRYKVAKRGQDVALRCDPISGHVSLFWYQQALGQGPEFLTYFQNEAQLDKSGLPSDRFFAERPEGSVSTLKIQRTQQEDSAVYLCASSSSGYTEAFFGQGTRLTVV.

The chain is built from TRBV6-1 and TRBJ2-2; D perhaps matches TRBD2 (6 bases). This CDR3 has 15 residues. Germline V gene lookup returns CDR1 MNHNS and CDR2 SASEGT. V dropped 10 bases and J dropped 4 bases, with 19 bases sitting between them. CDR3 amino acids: CATPQGRDFTGELFF. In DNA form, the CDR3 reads TGTGCCACACCTCAGGGTCGGGACTTCACCGGGGAGCTGTTTTTT.

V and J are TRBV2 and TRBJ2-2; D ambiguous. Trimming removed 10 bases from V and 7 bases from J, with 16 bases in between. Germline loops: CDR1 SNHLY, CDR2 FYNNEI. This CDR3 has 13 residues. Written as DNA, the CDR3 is TGTGCCACCATGCCCGGAACTGGCGGGGAGCTGTTTTTT. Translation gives CATMPGTGGELFF.

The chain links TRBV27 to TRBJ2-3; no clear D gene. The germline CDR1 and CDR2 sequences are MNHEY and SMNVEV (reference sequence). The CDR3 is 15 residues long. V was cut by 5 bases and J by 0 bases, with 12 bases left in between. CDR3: CASSRLGTSTDTQYF. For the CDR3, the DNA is TGTGCCAGCAGTAGACTGGGAACCAGCACAGATACGCAGTATTTT.

CDR3 nucleotide sequence: TGTGCCAGCAGCTTTTCCTCAGGGCTGGGGAATGAGCAGTTCTTC. Protein: CASSFSSGLGNEQFF. This chain connects TRBV7-9 to TRBJ2-1; a weak D match, TRBD1 (5 bases). The CDR3 totals 15 residues. CDR1 is SEHNR and CDR2 is FQNEAQ in the germline V gene (reference sequence). V lost 3 bases, J lost 7 bases, and 16 bases lay in between.

The CDR3 sequence: CASSLAAGAGEQYF. DNA of the CDR3: TGTGCCAGCAGCTTAGCAGCGGGGGCCGGGGAGCAGTACTTC. This chain uses TRBV7-2 with TRBJ2-7; 8 bases are a match to TRBD2. This CDR3 contains 14 residues. After removal of 0 bases from V and 7 bases from J, the junction contained 5 bases not matched to a gene. The germline CDR1 and CDR2 sequences are SGHTA and FQGNSA.

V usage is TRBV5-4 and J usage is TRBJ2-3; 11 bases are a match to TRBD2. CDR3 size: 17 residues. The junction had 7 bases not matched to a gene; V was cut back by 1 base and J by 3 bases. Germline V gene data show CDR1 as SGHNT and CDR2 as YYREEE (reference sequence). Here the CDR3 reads CASSLSSGTSGTDTQYF. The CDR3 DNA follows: TGTGCCAGCAGCTTGAGCTCCGGGACTAGCGGTACAGATACGCAGTATTTT. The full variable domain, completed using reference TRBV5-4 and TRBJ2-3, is ETGVTQSPTHLIKTRGQQVTLRCSSQSGHNTVSWYQQALGQGPQFIFQYYREEENGRGNFPPRFSGLQFPNYSSELNVNALELDDSALYLCASSLSSGTSGTDTQYFGPGTRLTVL.

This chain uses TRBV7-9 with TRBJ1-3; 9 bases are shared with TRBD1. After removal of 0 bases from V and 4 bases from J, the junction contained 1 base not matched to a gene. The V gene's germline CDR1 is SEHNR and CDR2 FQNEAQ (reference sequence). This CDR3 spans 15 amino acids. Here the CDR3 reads CASSLAGTGGNTIYF. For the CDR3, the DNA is TGTGCCAGCAGCTTAGCCGGGACAGGGGGAAACACCATATATTTT.

The CDR3 spells CASSWTTSDPSYEQYF. The CDR3 bases are TGCGCCAGCAGCTGGACTACTAGCGACCCCTCCTACGAGCAGTACTTC. The J gene is TRBJ2-7, the V gene TRBV5-1, with 7 bases identical to TRBD2. CDR3 length equals 16 residues. Germline CDR1 SGHRS, CDR2 YFSETQ. V trimming: 3 bases; J trimming: 0 bases; junction bases outside the gene matches: 9.

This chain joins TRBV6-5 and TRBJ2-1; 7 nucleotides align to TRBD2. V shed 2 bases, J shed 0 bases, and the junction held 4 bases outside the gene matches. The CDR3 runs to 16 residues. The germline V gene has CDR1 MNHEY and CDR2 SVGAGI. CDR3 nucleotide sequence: TGTGCCAGCAGTTACGGCGGGGGAACCTCCTACAATGAGCAGTTCTTC. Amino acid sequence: CASSYGGGTSYNEQFF.

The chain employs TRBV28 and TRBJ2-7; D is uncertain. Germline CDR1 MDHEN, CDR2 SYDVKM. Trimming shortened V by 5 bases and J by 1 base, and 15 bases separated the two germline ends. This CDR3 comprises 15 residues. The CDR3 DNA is TGTGCCAGCAGTGCCCGATCGGAGAAGTCCTACGAGCAGTACTTC. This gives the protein CASSARSEKSYEQYF. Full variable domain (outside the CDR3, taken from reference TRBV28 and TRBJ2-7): DVKVTQSSRYLVKRTGEKVFLECVQDMDHENMFWYRQDPGLGLRLIYFSYDVKMKEKGDIPEGYSVSREKKERFSLILESASTNQTSMYLCASSARSEKSYEQYFGPGTRLTVT.

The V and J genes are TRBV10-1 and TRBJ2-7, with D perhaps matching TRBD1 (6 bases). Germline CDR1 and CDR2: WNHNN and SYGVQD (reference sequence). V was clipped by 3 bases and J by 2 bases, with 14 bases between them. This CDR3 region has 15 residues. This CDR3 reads CASSELQGFAYEQYF. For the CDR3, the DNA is TGCGCCAGCAGTGAATTACAGGGATTTGCCTACGAGCAGTACTTC.

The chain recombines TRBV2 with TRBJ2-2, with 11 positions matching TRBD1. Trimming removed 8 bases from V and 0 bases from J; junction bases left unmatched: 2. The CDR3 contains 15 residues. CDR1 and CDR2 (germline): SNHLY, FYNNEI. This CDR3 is CASGTGGSNTGELFF. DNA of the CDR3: TGTGCCAGCGGGACAGGGGGATCGAACACCGGGGAGCTGTTTTTT.

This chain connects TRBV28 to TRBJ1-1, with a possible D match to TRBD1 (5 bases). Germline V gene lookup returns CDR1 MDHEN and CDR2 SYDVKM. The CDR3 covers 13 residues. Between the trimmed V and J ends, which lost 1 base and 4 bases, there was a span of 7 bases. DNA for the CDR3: TGTGCCAGCAGTTTATACGACAGCACTGAAGCTTTCTTT. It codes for CASSLYDSTEAFF.